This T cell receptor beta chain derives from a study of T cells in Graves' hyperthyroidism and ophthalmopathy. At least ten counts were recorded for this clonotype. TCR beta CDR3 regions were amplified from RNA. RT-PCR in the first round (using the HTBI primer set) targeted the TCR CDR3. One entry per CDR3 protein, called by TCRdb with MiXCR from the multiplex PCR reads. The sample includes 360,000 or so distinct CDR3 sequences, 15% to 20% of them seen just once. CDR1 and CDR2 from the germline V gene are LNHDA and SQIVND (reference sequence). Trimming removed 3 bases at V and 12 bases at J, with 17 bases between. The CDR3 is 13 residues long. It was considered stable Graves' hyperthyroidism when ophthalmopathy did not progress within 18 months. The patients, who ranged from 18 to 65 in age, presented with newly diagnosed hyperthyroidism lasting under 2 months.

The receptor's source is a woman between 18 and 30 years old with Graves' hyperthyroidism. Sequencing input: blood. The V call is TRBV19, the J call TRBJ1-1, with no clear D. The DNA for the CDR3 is TGTGCCAGTAGTATCCAGGTTCCCCTGGTGTCTTTCTTT. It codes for CASSIQVPLVSFF.